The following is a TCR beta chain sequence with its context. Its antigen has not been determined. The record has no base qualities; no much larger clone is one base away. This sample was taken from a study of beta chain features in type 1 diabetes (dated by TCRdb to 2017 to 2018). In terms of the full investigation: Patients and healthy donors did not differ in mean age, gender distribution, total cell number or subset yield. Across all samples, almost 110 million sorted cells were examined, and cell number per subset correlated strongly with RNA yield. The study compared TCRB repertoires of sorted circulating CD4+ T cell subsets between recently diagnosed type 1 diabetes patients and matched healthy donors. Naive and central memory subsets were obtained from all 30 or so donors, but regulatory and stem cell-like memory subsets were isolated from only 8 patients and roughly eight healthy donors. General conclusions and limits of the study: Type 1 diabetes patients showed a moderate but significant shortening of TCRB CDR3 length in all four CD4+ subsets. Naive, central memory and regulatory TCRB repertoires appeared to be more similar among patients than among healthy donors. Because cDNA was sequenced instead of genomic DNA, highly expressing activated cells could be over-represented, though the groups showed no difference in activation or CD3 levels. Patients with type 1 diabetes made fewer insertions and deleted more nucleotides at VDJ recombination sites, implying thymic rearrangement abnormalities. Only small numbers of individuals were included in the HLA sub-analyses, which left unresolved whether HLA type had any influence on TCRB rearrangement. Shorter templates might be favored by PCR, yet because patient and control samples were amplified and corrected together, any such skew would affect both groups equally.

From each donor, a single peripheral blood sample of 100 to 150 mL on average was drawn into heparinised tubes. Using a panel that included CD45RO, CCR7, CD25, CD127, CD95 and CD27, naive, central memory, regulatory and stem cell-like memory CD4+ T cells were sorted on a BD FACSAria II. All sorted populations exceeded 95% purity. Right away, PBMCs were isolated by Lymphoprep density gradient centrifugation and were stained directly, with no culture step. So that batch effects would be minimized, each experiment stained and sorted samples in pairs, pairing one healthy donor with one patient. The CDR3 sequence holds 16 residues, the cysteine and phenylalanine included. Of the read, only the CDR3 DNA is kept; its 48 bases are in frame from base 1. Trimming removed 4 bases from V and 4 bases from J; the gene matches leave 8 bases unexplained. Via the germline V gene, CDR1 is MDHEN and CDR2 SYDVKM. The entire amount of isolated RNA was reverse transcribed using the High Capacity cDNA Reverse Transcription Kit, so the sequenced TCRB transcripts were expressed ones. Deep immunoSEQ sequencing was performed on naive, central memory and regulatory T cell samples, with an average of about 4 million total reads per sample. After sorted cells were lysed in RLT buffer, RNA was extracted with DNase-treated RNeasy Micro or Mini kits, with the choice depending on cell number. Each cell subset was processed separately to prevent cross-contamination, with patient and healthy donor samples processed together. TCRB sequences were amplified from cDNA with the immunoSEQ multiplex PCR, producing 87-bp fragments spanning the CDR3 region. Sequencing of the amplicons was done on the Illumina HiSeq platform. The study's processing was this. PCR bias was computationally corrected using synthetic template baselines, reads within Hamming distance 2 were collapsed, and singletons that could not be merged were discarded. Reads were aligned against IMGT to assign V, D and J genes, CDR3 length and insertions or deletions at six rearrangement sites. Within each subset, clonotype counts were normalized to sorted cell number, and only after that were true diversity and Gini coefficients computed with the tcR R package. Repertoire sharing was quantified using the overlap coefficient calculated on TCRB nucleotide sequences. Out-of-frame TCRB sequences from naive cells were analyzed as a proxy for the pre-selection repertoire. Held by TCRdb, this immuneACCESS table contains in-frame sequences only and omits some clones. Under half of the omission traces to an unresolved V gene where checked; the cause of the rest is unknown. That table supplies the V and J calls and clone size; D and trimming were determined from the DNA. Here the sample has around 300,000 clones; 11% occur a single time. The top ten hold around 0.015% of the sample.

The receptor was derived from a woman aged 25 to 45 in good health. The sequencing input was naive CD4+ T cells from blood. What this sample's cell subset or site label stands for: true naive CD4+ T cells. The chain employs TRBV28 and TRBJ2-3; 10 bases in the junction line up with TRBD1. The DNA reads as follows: TGTGCCAGCAGTTCCCACGGGACAGGGGTCGCAGATACGCAGTATTTT. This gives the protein CASSSHGTGVADTQYF.